This T cell receptor (beta chain) was documented in a study of blood T cell repertoires in COVID-19. On the study more broadly: COVID-19 samples collected from the United States, Italy and Spain covered acute and convalescent phases. T cells, B-cell-depleted T cells, or PBMCs provided the cDNA or gDNA that served as material.

Deletions cut 1 base from V and 0 bases from J, with 6 bases between. The CDR3 runs 14 residues. The germline V gene encodes CDR1 SGHNT and CDR2 YENEEA. Original data processing: How many nucleated cells were present was estimated from reference gene primer amplification. Libraries were prepared by immunoSEQ multiplex PCR; TCRdb keeps only in-frame clonotypes and omits some of them. The V and J calls and the clone size are those of that table, but D and trimming were determined from the DNA. The table lists 150,000 to 200,000 clones, roughly nine tenths of them singletons. This receptor was obtained from a woman of 80 years or more in a cohort sampled during active or convalescent COVID-19. This chain connects TRBV11-3 to TRBJ1-1; the D is unclear. The sequenced sample consisted of peripheral blood. This chain's CDR3 is CASSLVLLNTEAFF. CDR3 DNA: TGTGCCAGCAGCTTAGTACTGCTGAACACTGAAGCTTTCTTT.